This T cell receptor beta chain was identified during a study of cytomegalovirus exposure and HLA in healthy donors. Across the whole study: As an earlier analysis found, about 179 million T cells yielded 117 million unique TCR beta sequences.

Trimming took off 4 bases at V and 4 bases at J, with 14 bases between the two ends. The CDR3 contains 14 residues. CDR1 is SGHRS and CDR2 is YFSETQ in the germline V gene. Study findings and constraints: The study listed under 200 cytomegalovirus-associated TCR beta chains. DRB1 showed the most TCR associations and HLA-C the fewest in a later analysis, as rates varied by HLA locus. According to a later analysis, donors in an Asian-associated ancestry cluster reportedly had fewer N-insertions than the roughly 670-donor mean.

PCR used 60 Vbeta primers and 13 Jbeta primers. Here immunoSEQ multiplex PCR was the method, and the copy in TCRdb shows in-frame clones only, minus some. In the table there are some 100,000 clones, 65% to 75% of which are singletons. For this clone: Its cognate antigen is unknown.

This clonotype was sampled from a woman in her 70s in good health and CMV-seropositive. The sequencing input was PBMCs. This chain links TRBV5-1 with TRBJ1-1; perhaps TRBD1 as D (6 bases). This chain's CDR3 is CASSINREGTEAFF. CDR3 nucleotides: TGCGCCAGCAGCATAAACAGGGAGGGCACTGAAGCTTTCTTT.